This T cell receptor beta chain was profiled in a study of identical twins. This clonotype appeared many times. V lost 4 bases to trimming and J lost 6 bases; unmatched junction nucleotides: 13. CDR1 and CDR2 from the germline V gene are MDHEN and SYDVKM. The CDR3 has 17 residues. The cDNA had a unique molecular identifier and a template-switch universal primer site. Using its own MiXCR run on the 5' RACE reads, TCRdb lists one record per CDR3 protein. This sample has some 660,000 distinct CDR3 sequences, with 8.6% found just once. The same data also went into a second study, on yellow fever vaccine responses in identical twins.

What was sequenced was PBMCs. The origin of this receptor is a woman between 18 and 29 years old in good health. The J gene is TRBJ2-3, the V gene TRBV28; TRBD2 matches at 10 bases. The CDR3: CASSSSLAGVRVDTQYF. The CDR3 DNA sequence: TGTGCCAGCAGTTCCTCTCTAGCGGGGGTGCGGGTGGATACGCAGTATTTT.